These T cell receptor beta chains were read from a single sample in a study of T-cell reconstitution after alpha-beta-depleted transplantation in children. One entry per CDR3 protein results from TCRdb running MiXCR on the PCR reads. This table has 360,000 or so distinct CDR3 sequences, roughly 20% appearing once. The specimen was PBMCs from the stem cell graft donor, collected from the stem cell graft. The receptors originated from a human donor who donated a stem cell graft to a child with acute myeloid leukemia. Each CDR3 is given with its conserved first and last residue. The D gene is left open where the match is weak. Not every row has a clone size; where given, it reads once, few, many or a size class.

clone_size | j_call | cdr3_length | v_call | d_call | cdr3_aa | cdr3_nt
few | TRBJ2-3 | 15 | TRBV7-3 | TRBD2 | CASSFSGTRGDTQYF | TGTGCCAGCAGCTTTAGCGGGACCCGGGGAGATACGCAGTATTTT
NA | TRBJ2-1 | 17 | TRBV28 | TRBD2 | CASSLRLAWSSYNEQFF | TGTGCCAGCAGTCTGAGACTAGCGTGGAGCTCCTACAATGAGCAGTTCTTC
NA | TRBJ2-1 | 13 | TRBV3-1 | NA | CASSQGFGGQQFF | TGTGCCAGCAGCCAAGGGTTCGGCGGGCAGCAGTTCTTC
few | TRBJ2-7 | 13 | TRBV27 | NA | CASKGTRPYEQYF | TGTGCCAGCAAGGGGACCCGCCCTTACGAGCAGTACTTC
few | TRBJ2-5 | 14 | TRBV4-1 | TRBD1 | CASSHRQGKETQYF | TGCGCCAGCAGCCATAGACAGGGGAAAGAGACCCAGTACTTC
few | TRBJ2-1 | 18 | TRBV28 | NA | CASSHLSLATSSYNEQFF | TGTGCCAGCAGTCACCTTTCTTTGGCGACCAGCTCCTACAATGAGCAGTTCTTC
NA | TRBJ2-1 | 17 | TRBV4-3 | TRBD1 | CASSQDLGQGPYNEQFF | TGCGCCAGCAGCCAAGATCTAGGACAGGGACCCTACAATGAGCAGTTCTTC
few | TRBJ2-7 | 14 | TRBV12-3/TRBV12-4 | NA | CASSPPPGWDEQYF | TGTGCCAGCAGCCCACCCCCAGGATGGGACGAGCAGTACTTC
few | TRBJ2-2 | 13 | TRBV15 | NA | CATTTRNTGELFF | TGTGCCACCACTACTCGGAACACCGGGGAGCTGTTTTTT
NA | TRBJ2-3 | 15 | TRBV5-1 | NA | CASSSDRSGADTQYF | TGCGCCAGCAGCTCAGACCGTTCCGGGGCAGATACGCAGTATTTT
NA | TRBJ1-5 | 15 | TRBV7-2 | TRBD1 | CASSQTGSSNQPQHF | TGTGCCAGCAGCCAGACAGGGTCTAGCAATCAGCCCCAGCATTTT
many | TRBJ2-3 | 13 | TRBV7-9 | NA | CASSLRRGDTQYF | TGTGCCAGCAGCTTAAGGCGGGGAGATACGCAGTATTTT
NA | TRBJ2-7 | 14 | TRBV2 | TRBD1 | CASSETGAVYEQYF | TGTGCCAGCAGCGAGACAGGGGCCGTATACGAGCAGTACTTC
NA | TRBJ2-1 | 15 | TRBV20-1 | NA | CSADRLGGNYNEQFF | TGCAGTGCTGACCGGTTGGGTGGGAATTACAATGAGCAGTTCTTC
few | TRBJ1-4 | 13 | TRBV20-1 | NA | CSARSGINEKLFF | TGCAGTGCTAGGTCGGGGATTAATGAAAAACTGTTTTTT
many | TRBJ2-3 | 15 | TRBV20-1 | TRBD1 | CSARPPGQGSDTQYF | TGCAGTGCTAGGCCCCCGGGACAGGGCTCAGATACGCAGTATTTT
NA | TRBJ2-7 | 18 | TRBV12-3/TRBV12-4 | TRBD2 | CASSFVLAGRGSDYEQYF | TGTGCCAGCAGTTTTGTCTTAGCGGGAAGAGGCTCGGACTACGAGCAGTACTTC
few | TRBJ2-7 | 16 | TRBV5-1 | NA | CASSLRQGQGGYEQYF | TGCGCCAGCAGCTTGCGGCAGGGACAAGGAGGGTACGAGCAGTACTTC
few | TRBJ2-7 | 14 | TRBV11-2 | NA | CASSQGGVVYEQYF | TGTGCCAGCAGTCAGGGTGGAGTAGTCTACGAGCAGTACTTC
NA | TRBJ2-1 | 16 | TRBV7-2 | NA | CASSLSPRRVYNEQFF | TGTGCCAGCAGCTTAAGTCCCAGAAGGGTCTACAATGAGCAGTTCTTC
few | TRBJ2-3 | 16 | TRBV28 | NA | CASSLVWRADTDTQYF | TGTGCCAGCAGTCTTGTCTGGAGGGCCGACACAGATACGCAGTATTTT
few | TRBJ2-1 | 15 | TRBV12-3/TRBV12-4 | NA | CASSFVGVSVNEQFF | TGTGCCAGCAGTTTCGTGGGAGTTTCGGTTAATGAGCAGTTCTTC
NA | TRBJ2-7 | 13 | TRBV2 | TRBD1 | CASSVQGVGEQYF | TGTGCCAGCAGTGTCCAGGGGGTCGGCGAGCAGTACTTC
many | TRBJ2-1 | 15 | TRBV20-1 | NA | CSARDGDRTYNEQFF | TGCAGTGCTAGAGATGGCGACAGGACCTACAATGAGCAGTTCTTC
once | TRBJ2-7 | 14 | TRBV5-8 | TRBD2 | CASSLIAGAFEQYF | TGTGCCAGCAGCTTAATAGCGGGAGCATTCGAGCAGTACTTC
NA | TRBJ2-3 | 17 | TRBV20-1 | TRBD2 | CSARGLAGAPYTDTQYF | TGCAGTGCTAGAGGACTAGCGGGAGCCCCATACACAGATACGCAGTATTTT
many | TRBJ2-1 | 15 | TRBV12-3/TRBV12-4 | TRBD2 | CASIPGGSSYNEQFF | TGTGCCAGCATCCCCGGCGGGAGCTCCTACAATGAGCAGTTCTTC
many | TRBJ2-7 | 12 | TRBV29-1 | NA | CSDPGHGDEQYF | TGCAGCGATCCGGGACATGGGGACGAGCAGTACTTC
NA | TRBJ1-1 | 20 | TRBV28 | TRBD1 | CASRPPGGSFERGADTEAFF | TGTGCCAGCAGGCCTCCAGGGGGCTCTTTCGAGAGGGGGGCGGACACTGAAGCTTTCTTT
many | TRBJ1-1 | 13 | TRBV12-3/TRBV12-4 | TRBD1 | CASSPTGVTEAFF | TGTGCCAGCAGTCCGACAGGGGTCACTGAAGCTTTCTTT
NA | TRBJ1-5 | 17 | TRBV20-1 | TRBD1 | CSARDRREGQGGQPQHF | TGCAGTGCTAGAGATAGGCGGGAGGGACAGGGAGGACAGCCCCAGCATTTT
once | TRBJ2-2 | 18 | TRBV3-1 | TRBD2 | CACSQENSGNWNTGELFF | TGTGCCTGCAGCCAAGAAAATAGCGGGAACTGGAACACCGGGGAGCTGTTTTTT
NA | TRBJ1-6 | 15 | TRBV6-1 | TRBD1 | CASSDYRDRVNALHF | TGTGCCAGCAGTGATTACCGGGACAGGGTTAACGCCCTCCACTTT
many | TRBJ2-3 | 14 | TRBV7-2 | TRBD2 | CASSPGTTTDTQYF | TGTGCCAGCAGCCCTGGGACTACCACAGATACGCAGTATTTT
few | TRBJ2-5 | 14 | TRBV5-1 | NA | CASSLIQGKETQYF | TGCGCCAGCAGCTTGATCCAGGGGAAAGAGACCCAGTACTTC
few | TRBJ2-7 | 16 | TRBV5-6 | TRBD2 | CASSSTGTSGKIEQYF | TGTGCCAGCAGCTCCACCGGGACTAGCGGGAAGATCGAGCAGTACTTC
NA | TRBJ2-1 | 14 | TRBV20-1 | TRBD2 | CSAREVAGLNEQFF | TGCAGTGCAAGGGAGGTAGCGGGACTCAATGAGCAGTTCTTC
NA | TRBJ2-1 | 15 | TRBV4-2 | NA | CASSLQDQRTNEQFF | TGTGCCAGCAGCCTTCAGGATCAGCGGACCAATGAGCAGTTCTTC
once | TRBJ2-7 | 18 | TRBV3-1 | TRBD2 | CASSPQGLAGTAYYEQYF | TGTGCCAGCAGCCCACAGGGACTAGCGGGAACCGCCTACTACGAGCAGTACTTC
many | TRBJ2-1 | 17 | TRBV29-1 | TRBD2 | CSVEDFASGSFYNEQFF | TGCAGCGTTGAAGATTTTGCTAGCGGGAGTTTCTACAATGAGCAGTTCTTC
many | TRBJ2-4 | 14 | TRBV20-1 | NA | CSASGQKGKNIQYF | TGCAGTGCTAGCGGCCAAAAGGGCAAAAACATTCAGTACTTC
NA | TRBJ2-3 | 15 | TRBV7-3 | TRBD1 | CASSQGQLSTDTQYF | TGTGCCAGCAGCCAGGGACAGCTGAGCACAGATACGCAGTATTTT
few | TRBJ2-2 | 17 | TRBV5-1 | TRBD2 | CASSTVESGRLPGELFF | TGCGCCAGCAGCACGGTCGAGAGCGGGAGGCTCCCCGGGGAGCTGTTTTTT
few | TRBJ2-3 | 16 | TRBV20-1 | NA | CSADGAIAASTDTQYF | TGCAGTGCAGACGGCGCGATAGCGGCTAGCACAGATACGCAGTATTTT